The 26 T cell receptor beta chains reported below all come from one sample, sequenced in a study of tumor-infiltrating lymphocytes in localized non-small cell lung cancer. Sequencing used immunoSEQ multiplex PCR; TCRdb keeps in-frame clones, though not all of them. The sample has over 15,000 clones, 69% seen once. Sequenced sample: lung tumor tissue. The receptors were sampled from a human donor with non-small cell lung cancer.

The chain links TRBV6-5 to TRBJ1-3; D uncertain. V lost 0 bases and J lost 3, with 3 bases in between. Germline values: CDR1 MNHEY, CDR2 SVGAGI. The CDR3 loop spans 13 amino acids. The CDR3 DNA follows: TGTGCCAGCAGTTACTCGGTTGGAAACACCATATATTTT. Protein product: CASSYSVGNTIYF.

The rearrangement uses TRBV4-2 and TRBJ2-7, with 7 positions matching TRBD1. Looked up from germline, CDR1 is LGHNA and CDR2 is YNFKEQ. This CDR3 is built from 16 residues. The junction had 12 bases not matched to a gene; V was cut back by 4 bases and J by 3 bases. CDR3 sequence reads: CASSREGTDGLYEQYF. CDR3 DNA: TGTGCCAGCAGCCGAGAAGGGACAGATGGCCTCTACGAGCAGTACTTC.

This chain uses TRBV7-7 with TRBJ2-5; D may be TRBD2 (5 bases). Per the germline V gene, CDR1 is SSHAT and CDR2 is FNYEAQ (reference sequence). There are 14 residues in the CDR3. The CDR3 DNA is TGTGCTAGCTCAGAACGGGCCCGAGGGGAGACCCAGTACTTC. Translation: CASSERARGETQYF.

The gene calls are TRBV29-1 and TRBJ1-2; the match to TRBD1 covers 7 bases. Germline-derived CDR1 and CDR2 are SQVTM and ANQGSEA. There are 14 residues in the CDR3. Losses at the gene ends were 3 bases for V and 0 bases for J; bases not matched to a gene: 4. DNA for the CDR3: TGCAGCGTTGAGGACAGGACCACTAACTATGGCTACACCTTC. Protein: CSVEDRTTNYGYTF.

This chain joins TRBV10-3 and TRBJ2-3; TRBD2 matches at 7 bases. Germline trimming cut 4 bases from V and 3 bases from J; bases unmatched to any gene: 7. CDR1 and CDR2 from the germline V gene are ENHRY and SYGVKD. This CDR3 has 15 amino acids. Here the CDR3 reads CAISVATSVTDTQYF. As DNA, the CDR3 is TGTGCCATCAGTGTGGCCACTAGCGTGACAGATACGCAGTATTTT.

This clone was picked up one time. V gene TRBV7-2 combines with J gene TRBJ1-5; TRBD1 is a possible D gene (5 bases). CDR3 length equals 15 residues. V lost 1 base and J 6 bases, leaving 13 bases between the germline ends. Looked up from germline, CDR1 is SGHTA and CDR2 is FQGNSA. This CDR3 is CASSLGSGLVQPQHF. The CDR3 bases are TGTGCCAGCAGCTTAGGTTCAGGGCTGGTTCAGCCCCAGCATTTT.

Remarks on this clone: A far larger clone is one base from this, pointing to a likely read error. Within the sample, other DNA sequences also encode this same CDR3. The chain employs TRBV30 and TRBJ2-2; D is possibly TRBD2 (5 bases). The CDR3 covers 12 residues. Germline V gene lookup returns CDR1 GTSNPN and CDR2 SVGIG (reference sequence). This chain's CDR3 is CAWSDQVWELFF. In nucleotides, the CDR3 is TGTGCCTGGAGTGACCAGGTCTGGGAGCTGTTCTTT.

CDR3 sequence: CASSLGAYNEQFF. The CDR3 bases are TGTGCCAGCAGCTTGGGGGCCTACAATGAGCAGTTCTTC. The V call is TRBV7-2, the J call TRBJ2-1; D is tentatively TRBD1 or TRBD2 (5 bases each). CDR1 is SGHTA, CDR2 FQGNSA, per germline. V was pared by 3 bases and J by 2 bases, with 5 bases between. There are 13 residues in the CDR3.

This sequence joins TRBV29-1 and TRBJ1-1, with D maybe TRBD1 (6 bases). Germline V gene lookup returns CDR1 SQVTM and CDR2 ANQGSEA. The CDR3 has 18 residues. V was trimmed by 1 base and J by 4 bases, leaving 25 bases between them. The CDR3 DNA is TGCAGCGTTGAAGGGGGGGGCCTCCGCGGGGGGCGCAGCACTGAAGCTTTCTTT. Encoded protein: CSVEGGGLRGGRSTEAFF. Filled out from reference TRBV29-1 and TRBJ1-1, the complete variable domain reads SAVISQKPSRDICQRGTSLTIQCQVDSQVTMMFWYRQQPGQSLTLIATANQGSEATYESGFVIDKFPISRPNLTFSTLTVSNMSPEDSSIYLCSVEGGGLRGGRSTEAFFGQGTRLTVV.

The V and J genes are TRBV13 and TRBJ2-3; the D is unclear. Looked up from germline, CDR1 is PRHDT and CDR2 is FYEKMQ (reference sequence). This CDR3 has 15 amino acids. The V end was cut by 4 bases, the J end by 0 bases, with 11 bases between. The CDR3 spells CASSSRPTSTDTQYF. The CDR3 nucleotides read TGTGCCAGCAGCTCGAGGCCGACTAGCACAGATACGCAGTATTTT.

The V gene is TRBV5-8, the J gene TRBJ2-1; 10 positions agree with TRBD2. Looked up from germline, CDR1 is SGHTS and CDR2 is YDEGEE. This CDR3 region has 15 residues. The V segment lost 5 bases and the J segment 4 bases; nucleotides outside the gene matches: 6. CDR3: CASRKGLARYNEQFF. The CDR3 region has the DNA TGTGCCAGCAGAAAGGGACTAGCGCGATACAATGAGCAGTTCTTC.

The rearrangement links TRBV19 to TRBJ1-3, with D unresolved. The germline V gene encodes CDR1 LNHDA and CDR2 SQIVND (reference sequence). The CDR3 has 15 residues. Trimming took 7 bases from V and 2 from J, leaving 15 bases between them. The CDR3 here is CASTHDRLAGNTIYF. As DNA, the CDR3 is TGTGCCAGTACCCATGACCGGCTGGCTGGAAACACCATATATTTT.

The J gene is TRBJ1-2, the V gene TRBV6-6, with 7 bases aligning to TRBD1. From germline, CDR1 is MNHNY and CDR2 SVGAGI (reference sequence). Germline trimming cut 6 bases from V and 2 bases from J; bases unmatched to any gene: 3. The CDR3 consists of 13 residues. Here the CDR3 DNA reads TGTGCCAGCAGCCAACAGGGGAACTATGGCTACACCTTC. This encodes CASSQQGNYGYTF.

In its sample, this clone was seen a few times. The genes are TRBV28 and TRBJ1-1, with unresolved D. The CDR3 loop spans 15 amino acids. The germline V gene has CDR1 MDHEN and CDR2 SYDVKM. The V end lost 3 bases, the J end lost 6 bases, and 17 bases lay between the germline ends. CDR3 residues: CASSFGFGPPSEAFF. In nucleotides, the CDR3 is TGTGCCAGCAGTTTTGGGTTTGGGCCCCCCTCTGAAGCTTTCTTT.

This chain uses TRBV10-3 with TRBJ2-7; 7 bases match TRBD1. Germline CDR1 reads ENHRY; CDR2 reads SYGVKD. The CDR3 spans 14 residues. With 0 bases clipped from V and 4 bases from J, the junction kept 3 bases outside the gene matches. CDR3 nucleotide sequence: TGTGCCATCAGTGAGTCAACAGGGGAGTACGAGCAGTACTTC. Residues: CAISESTGEYEQYF.

V usage is TRBV29-1 and J usage is TRBJ2-2; 9 bases align to TRBD1. The CDR3 has 14 residues. The V gene's germline CDR1 is SQVTM and CDR2 ANQGSEA. The trim removed 6 bases at V and 0 bases at J, leaving 2 bases unmatched. This CDR3 is CSVGQGTNTGELFF. CDR3 coding DNA: TGCAGCGTAGGACAGGGGACGAACACCGGGGAGCTGTTTTTT.

V usage is TRBV30 and J usage is TRBJ2-5; no clear D gene. There are 13 residues in the CDR3. Germline CDR1 and CDR2: GTSNPN and SVGIG (reference sequence). V lost 0 bases, J lost 9 bases, and 14 bases lay in between. The CDR3 DNA sequence: TGTGCCTGGAGTGTAGCAGCCCTTGGGGCCCAGTACTTC. This sequence encodes CAWSVAALGAQYF.

This chain uses TRBV6-4 with TRBJ2-3; 10 positions agree with TRBD2. CDR1 MRHNA and CDR2 SNTAGT come from the germline V gene. The CDR3 spans 16 residues. V shed 0 bases and J 0 bases; nucleotides not matched to a gene: 0. The CDR3 DNA is TGTGCCAGCAGTGACTCGACTAGCGGGAGCACAGATACGCAGTATTTT. Encoded protein: CASSDSTSGSTDTQYF.

V usage is TRBV9 and J usage is TRBJ2-2; either TRBD1 or TRBD2 may fit D (6 bases each). The CDR3 contains 15 residues. Germline V lookup: CDR1 SGDLS, CDR2 YYNGEE. Trimming shortened V by 4 bases and J by 1 base, and 11 bases separated the two germline ends. The CDR3 here is CASSPQGGNTGELFF. The CDR3 nucleotides read TGTGCCAGCAGCCCACAGGGAGGGAACACCGGGGAGCTGTTTTTT.

The chain employs TRBV5-5 and TRBJ2-2; tentatively, D is TRBD1 (6 bases). The germline gives CDR1 SGHKS, CDR2 YYEKEE (reference sequence). Trimming took 5 bases from V and 8 from J, leaving 13 bases between them. The CDR3 runs 13 residues. CDR3 DNA: TGTGCCAGCAGATGGGACATTTCTGGGGAGCTGTTTTTT. Translation gives CASRWDISGELFF.

This sequence joins TRBV7-6 and TRBJ2-5; 11 bases are a match to TRBD1. The CDR3 covers 14 residues. Per germline, CDR1 SGHVS and CDR2 FNYEAQ. V lost 5 bases and J lost 5; bases outside the gene matches: 4. The CDR3 nucleotides read TGTGCCAGCAGCCGGGGGACAGGGGGGGAGACCCAGTACTTC. It yields the protein CASSRGTGGETQYF.

The chain employs TRBV6-5 and TRBJ2-1, with 11 nucleotides matching TRBD2. CDR1 and CDR2 from the germline V gene are MNHEY and SVGAGI. The CDR3 runs 15 residues. Losses at the gene ends were 2 bases for V and 10 bases for J; bases not matched to a gene: 7. The CDR3: CASSYVGLAGPEQFF. CDR3 sequence (DNA): TGTGCCAGCAGTTACGTAGGACTAGCGGGTCCAGAGCAGTTCTTC.

The chain employs TRBV5-1 and TRBJ2-3; no clear D. Germline assignment: CDR1 SGHRS and CDR2 YFSETQ. V was clipped by 5 bases and J by 2 bases, with 12 bases between them. This CDR3 is 14 amino acids long. DNA of the CDR3: TGCGCCAGCAGGGAGATGGCGTCCACAGATACGCAGTATTTT. It specifies CASREMASTDTQYF.

V gene TRBV5-4 combines with J gene TRBJ2-7, with 9 nucleotides matching TRBD2. The V gene end was trimmed by 3 bases and the J gene end by 2 bases; junction bases not matched to a gene: 12. Germline CDR1 SGHNT, CDR2 YYREEE (reference sequence). CDR3 size: 17 residues. Written as DNA, the CDR3 is TGTGCCAGCAGCTCACCAACCATAGCGGGAGCCACCTACGAGCAGTACTTC. Protein product: CASSSPTIAGATYEQYF.

There are a few counts of this clone. The rearrangement uses TRBV5-1 and TRBJ2-6; tentative D call: TRBD1 (6 bases). The CDR3 extends over 18 amino acids. Deletions cut 0 bases from V and 0 bases from J, with 13 bases between. Per the germline V gene, CDR1 is SGHRS and CDR2 is YFSETQ. CDR3 loop: CASSLVRDTSSGANVLTF. CDR3 DNA: TGCGCCAGCAGCTTGGTCAGGGACACTTCCTCTGGGGCCAACGTCCTGACTTTC.

The table lists this clone with a few counts. This chain connects TRBV15 to TRBJ1-6; D unclear. This CDR3 is built from 13 residues. Trimming pared 5 bases from V and 7 bases from J, leaving 9 bases between. Germline CDR1 is LNHNV and CDR2 is YYDKDF (reference sequence). CDR3 sequence reads: CATSSRRNSPLHF. Here the CDR3 DNA reads TGTGCCACCAGCTCCCGCAGAAATTCACCCCTCCACTTT.